This T cell receptor beta chain was sequenced during a study of blood T cell repertoires in COVID-19. As originally analysed: Nucleated cell number was recorded as an estimate derived from reference gene primer amplification. Generated by immunoSEQ multiplex PCR, the TCRdb table keeps only in-frame clones and is missing some. V, J and clone size reflect that table, while D and trimming were determined from the DNA. The repertoire has 250,000 or so clones, 75% to 90% of them found once; the top ten carry about 1%. Participants, about 18 to 90 years old, spanned about 26 US areas. Germline CDR1 and CDR2: DFQATT and SNEGSKA (reference sequence). The CDR3 runs 16 residues. V lost 3 bases and J lost 1, with 18 bases in between.

The sample comprised PBMCs or T cells enriched from blood (not recorded which). The TCR was taken from a man in his fifties or sixties who had been exposed to COVID-19. The chain joins TRBV20-1 to TRBJ1-2, with D tentatively TRBD1 (5 bases). The CDR3 sequence is CSASKRGVDFNYGYTF. CDR3 bases: TGCAGTGCTAGTAAACGGGGGGTGGACTTTAACTATGGCTACACCTTC.